The next 30 T cell receptor beta chains were all read from a single sample in a study of response to subunit inactivated influenza vaccine (dated by TCRdb to between 2018 and 2020). Libraries were prepared through RT-PCR. The instrument given in TCRdb is Illumina HiSeq 2500. TCRdb's own reprocessing of the public reads used fastp at Q25 and MiXCR and kept productive beta chains. For every CDR3 protein sequence, its rows merge into one entry that carries the most common genes and DNA. Present in this sample are about 520,000 distinct CDR3 sequences, approximately 11% of which were seen just once. The ten largest account for 10% to 15% of the sample. The time point label here, explained by the study, means: 45 days after influenza vaccine administration. The material was PBMCs from blood, obtained around seven weeks after vaccination. These TCRs come from a man aged 50 or older who received an inactivated influenza vaccine. Donor details come from another sample of the same person, matched by shared clones.

The chain carries TRBV4-3 and TRBJ2-2; TRBD2 aligns across 9 bases. J gave up 4 bases and V 0 bases, and 3 bases lay outside the gene matches. This CDR3 has 16 amino acids. From germline, CDR1 is LGHNA and CDR2 YSLEER. CDR3 nucleotide sequence: TGCGCCAGCAGCCAAGAACGGACTAGCGCCACCGGGGAGCTGTTTTTT. It specifies CASSQERTSATGELFF.

This chain uses TRBV6-1 with TRBJ2-1, with 13 bases identical to TRBD2. The CDR3 is made up of 17 amino acids. Germline V gene lookup returns CDR1 MNHNS and CDR2 SASEGT. With V trimmed by 5 bases and J by 6 bases, 10 bases remained unmatched. The CDR3 here is CASSTRLAGGRGNEQFF. The CDR3 nucleotides are TGTGCCAGCAGTACCAGACTAGCGGGAGGTCGGGGCAATGAGCAGTTCTTC.

This rearrangement joins TRBV7-2 to TRBJ2-2; 11 nucleotides line up with TRBD2. Germline V CDR1 and CDR2: SGHTA, FQGNSA. CDR3 length: 17 amino acids. The V gene end was trimmed by 0 bases and the J gene end by 2 bases; junction bases not matched to a gene: 2. The CDR3 reads CASSLATSGVNTGELFF. In DNA, the CDR3 is TGTGCCAGCAGCTTAGCGACTAGCGGGGTAAACACCGGGGAGCTGTTTTTT.

At least ten counts were recorded for this clonotype. The genes are TRBV12-3 or TRBV12-4 and TRBJ2-1; 9 bases map to TRBD1. This CDR3 has 11 residues. Here the CDR3 DNA reads TGTGGGACAGGGGACCACAATGAGCAGTTCTTC. Translated: CGTGDHNEQFF.

The chain combines TRBV5-1 with TRBJ1-6; D is undetermined. The CDR3 is 13 amino acids. Germline-derived CDR1 and CDR2 are SGHRS and YFSETQ. The ends were cut back, 0 bases at V and 10 bases at J, with 8 bases in the middle. This CDR3 reads CASSLADRSPLHF. The CDR3 nucleotides are TGCGCCAGCAGCTTGGCCGATCGGTCACCCCTCCACTTT. The full variable domain, its missing parts supplied by reference TRBV5-1 and TRBJ1-6, is KAGVTQTPRYLIKTRGQQVTLSCSPISGHRSVSWYQQTPGQGLQFLFEYFSETQRNKGNFPGRFSGRQFSNSRSEMNVSTLELGDSALYLCASSLADRSPLHFGNGTRLTVT.

The table lists this clonotype with many counts. The V call is TRBV12-3 or TRBV12-4, the J call TRBJ1-2; unclear D gene. The CDR3 is 13 amino acids. The V gene lost 5 bases and the J gene lost 4 bases, with 11 bases spanning the gap. CDR3 protein: CASSLDGGYGYTF. CDR3 in DNA: TGTGCCAGCAGTCTCGACGGCGGCTATGGCTACACCTTC.

This clonotype was counted ten times or more. This chain links TRBV7-2 with TRBJ2-3; D gene ambiguous. CDR1 SGHTA and CDR2 FQGNSA come from the germline V gene. The CDR3 spans 12 residues. The ends were cut back, 3 bases at V and 6 bases at J, with 7 bases in the middle. CDR3 loop: CASSLEWDTQYF. The CDR3 DNA reads as TGTGCCAGCAGCTTGGAGTGGGATACGCAGTATTTT.

This clonotype was detected ten times or more. The rearrangement uses TRBV5-1 and TRBJ2-2; D is unresolved. Looked up from germline, CDR1 is SGHRS and CDR2 is YFSETQ. The V end was cut by 0 bases, the J end by 6 bases, with 12 bases between. This CDR3 is built from 15 residues. The CDR3 region has the DNA TGCGCCAGCAGCTTGGCCGCAGGACCCGCCGGGGAGCTGTTTTTT. Amino acid sequence: CASSLAAGPAGELFF.

This clonotype was observed many times. The genes are TRBV4-2 and TRBJ1-2, with unresolved D. Trimming left V 7 bases short and J 0 bases short, with 15 bases between. The CDR3 consists of 15 residues. Germline V gives CDR1 LGHNA, CDR2 YNFKEQ. This CDR3 is CASTPDAKTNYGYTF. In nucleotides, the CDR3 is TGTGCCAGCACCCCCGACGCCAAGACTAACTATGGCTACACCTTC.

This clonotype was recorded many times. The J gene is TRBJ2-7, the V gene TRBV4-2; D is uncertain. Trimming pared 0 bases from V and 3 bases from J, leaving 9 bases between. Germline V lookup: CDR1 LGHNA, CDR2 YNFKEQ. This CDR3 region has 14 residues. The CDR3 loop is CASSQERRSYEQYF. CDR3 sequence (DNA): TGTGCCAGCAGCCAAGAGCGAAGAAGCTACGAGCAGTACTTC.

CDR3 protein: CASSLNGQGTYNEQFF. CDR3 coding DNA: TGTGCCAGCAGCTTAAACGGACAGGGGACCTACAATGAGCAGTTCTTC. The V and J genes are TRBV7-3 and TRBJ2-1, with TRBD1 matching 9 bases. Germline CDR1 SGHTA, CDR2 FQGTGA. CDR3 length: 16 amino acids. With V trimmed by 1 base and J by 2 bases, 3 bases remained unmatched.

This sequence joins TRBV19 and TRBJ1-1; D is uncertain. Germline lookup yields CDR1 LNHDA and CDR2 SQIVND (reference sequence). V was shortened by 4 bases and J by 4 bases, with 16 bases between the two germline ends. The CDR3 sequence is 15 residues long. The CDR3 coding sequence is TGTGCCAGTAGTACCGCCGGGAGAGTCTCCACTGAAGCTTTCTTT. Translating gives CASSTAGRVSTEAFF. Drawing the rest from reference TRBV19 and TRBJ1-1, the complete variable domain is DGGITQSPKYLFRKEGQNVTLSCEQNLNHDAMYWYRQDPGQGLRLIYYSQIVNDFQKGDIAEGYSVSREKKESFPLTVTSAQKNPTAFYLCASSTAGRVSTEAFFGQGTRLTVV.

This clonotype was detected many times. The chain employs TRBV4-2 and TRBJ2-1, with unresolved D. This CDR3 region has 15 residues. The germline V gene encodes CDR1 LGHNA and CDR2 YNFKEQ. V shed 0 bases and J shed 3 bases, with 9 bases lying between them. The CDR3 DNA is TGTGCCAGCAGCCAAGATGTAGGTGGCTACAATGAGCAGTTCTTC. It yields the protein CASSQDVGGYNEQFF.

This clonotype has just a few counts. This chain's CDR3 is CASSNRDRSYGYTF. CDR3 sequence (DNA): TGTGCCAGCAGTAACCGGGACAGGAGTTATGGCTACACCTTC. V gene TRBV2 combines with J gene TRBJ1-2; 8 positions agree with TRBD1. The trim removed 5 bases at V and 5 bases at J, leaving 7 bases unmatched. CDR3 length: 14 residues. In germline, CDR1 is SNHLY, CDR2 FYNNEI.

This clonotype was seen more than once but under ten times. CDR3: CASSLAITAAGANVLTF. For the CDR3, the DNA is TGCGCCAGCAGCTTGGCCATCACAGCTGCTGGGGCCAACGTCCTGACTTTC. V usage is TRBV5-1 and J usage is TRBJ2-6; no clear D gene. Germline lookup yields CDR1 SGHRS and CDR2 YFSETQ. Trimming removed 0 bases at V and 2 bases at J, with 12 bases between. The CDR3 runs to 17 residues.

This clonotype was found many times. The chain recombines TRBV7-9 with TRBJ1-2, with no clear D. The germline V and J ends were trimmed by 2 bases and 3 bases, with 4 bases remaining between them. Germline V gene lookup returns CDR1 SEHNR and CDR2 FQNEAQ (reference sequence). This CDR3 has 12 amino acids. CDR3 protein: CASSLSHYGYTF. The CDR3 nucleotides read TGTGCCAGCAGCTTATCACACTATGGCTACACCTTC.

The V call is TRBV6-5, the J call TRBJ1-6, with 8 bases that match TRBD1. The CDR3 sequence is 15 residues long. The V gene end was trimmed by 2 bases and the J gene end by 13 bases; junction bases not matched to a gene: 10. Germline V gives CDR1 MNHEY, CDR2 SVGAGI. The CDR3 DNA reads as TGTGCCAGCAGTTACGGGGGACAGGCTGTCCAGCCCCTCCACTTT. Encoded protein: CASSYGGQAVQPLHF.

The J gene is TRBJ2-7, the V gene TRBV7-6; D is ambiguous. This CDR3 is built from 15 residues. The V gene's germline CDR1 is SGHVS and CDR2 FNYEAQ. Trimming took 1 base from V and 1 from J, leaving 11 bases between them. The CDR3 reads CASSLVEGFSYEQYF. As DNA, the CDR3 is TGTGCCAGCAGCTTAGTGGAAGGATTTTCCTACGAGCAGTACTTC.

This clonotype was detected ten times or more. The chain couples TRBV12-3 or TRBV12-4 to TRBJ2-4; the D is unclear. The CDR3 is 16 residues long. The V end was cut by 4 bases, the J end by 1 base, with 14 bases between. The CDR3 protein is CASSSYSSRAKNIQYF. The DNA of the CDR3 is TGTGCCAGCAGTTCCTACAGTAGCAGGGCCAAAAACATTCAGTACTTC.

This clonotype was observed many times. The chain is built from TRBV6-5 and TRBJ1-1; no clear D gene. V lost 2 bases to trimming and J lost 1 base, with 8 bases between them. CDR3 length equals 14 residues. CDR1 is MNHEY and CDR2 is SVGAGI in the germline V gene. The CDR3 sequence is CASSYSGGNTEAFF. Here the CDR3 DNA reads TGTGCCAGCAGTTACAGCGGTGGGAACACTGAAGCTTTCTTT.

This clonotype was seen a handful of times. The chain carries TRBV15 and TRBJ2-1; no firm D call. The CDR3 spans 13 residues. Germline V gene data show CDR1 as LNHNV and CDR2 as YYDKDF (reference sequence). V was shortened by 2 bases and J by 8 bases, with 10 bases between the two germline ends. The CDR3 DNA is TGTGCCACCAGCAGACGTGCTCACCATGAGCAGTTCTTC. This encodes CATSRRAHHEQFF.

With respect to this clonotype: The junction differs from germline at one of its ends, possibly a read error. The rearrangement joins TRBV20-1 to TRBJ2-1; TRBD2 matches at 12 bases. The CDR3 extends over 20 amino acids. Per germline, CDR1 DFQATT and CDR2 SNEGSKA (reference sequence). In DNA, the CDR3 is TGCTGTGCTAGAGATTCACTAGCGGGGGGCCAAATAAGCTCCTACAATGAGCAGTTCTTC. It yields the protein CCARDSLAGGQISSYNEQFF.

The rearrangement uses TRBV20-1 and TRBJ1-5; 10 nucleotides match TRBD1. CDR1 DFQATT and CDR2 SNEGSKA come from the germline V gene (reference sequence). The V gene end was trimmed by 7 bases and the J gene end by 11 bases; junction bases not matched to a gene: 23. The CDR3 is 17 residues long. The CDR3 DNA is TGCAGTGTTTCCGAAAACCGGGACAGGGGACCCCGTAGGGCCCAGCATTTT. Encoded protein: CSVSENRDRGPRRAQHF.

This clonotype was observed a few times. The rearrangement uses TRBV4-1 and TRBJ2-5; D unclear. Trimming pared 0 bases from V and 4 bases from J, leaving 9 bases between. Germline-derived CDR1 and CDR2 are MGHRA and YSYEKL. The CDR3 has 14 residues. The CDR3 protein is CASSQDLGRETQYF. The CDR3 region has the DNA TGCGCCAGCAGCCAAGATCTGGGAAGAGAGACCCAGTACTTC.

In its sample, this clonotype was seen many times. This chain joins TRBV7-2 and TRBJ2-3; D is possibly TRBD2 (6 bases). This CDR3 region has 16 residues. Germline values: CDR1 SGHTA, CDR2 FQGNSA. Trimming removed 3 bases at V and 0 bases at J, with 13 bases between. The CDR3 here is CASSFLAGSSTDTQYF. DNA for the CDR3: TGTGCCAGCAGCTTCCTCGCGGGGTCTAGCACAGATACGCAGTATTTT.

In its sample, this clonotype was seen a few times. This chain links TRBV28 with TRBJ2-7; D remains ambiguous. CDR3 size: 13 residues. V gave up 10 bases and J gave up 3 bases, with 16 bases separating them. Germline V CDR1 and CDR2: MDHEN, SYDVKM. The CDR3 region has the DNA TGTGCCACTGAAACTTCCACCATCTACGAGCAGTACTTC. This sequence encodes CATETSTIYEQYF.

This clonotype has ten or more counts. The chain employs TRBV24-1 and TRBJ2-3, with 10 bases lining up with TRBD2. The germline V gene has CDR1 KGHDR and CDR2 SFDVKD. The V segment lost 8 bases and the J segment 6 bases; nucleotides outside the gene matches: 4. The CDR3 loop spans 13 amino acids. CDR3 bases: TGTGCCACCAATAGCGGGAGGTCCGATACGCAGTATTTT. It is translated as CATNSGRSDTQYF.

The chain uses TRBV12-3 or TRBV12-4 and TRBJ2-3, with D unresolved. This CDR3 has 15 amino acids. V was trimmed by 2 bases and J by 1 base, leaving 10 bases between them. The CDR3 loop is CASSLQWLGTDTQYF. CDR3 sequence (DNA): TGTGCCAGCAGTTTACAGTGGTTGGGCACAGATACGCAGTATTTT.

This clonotype was observed a few times. The V gene is TRBV24-1, the J gene TRBJ1-2; unclear D gene. This CDR3 spans 12 amino acids. Trimming stripped 9 bases from V and 2 bases from J, with 9 bases between. The germline V gene encodes CDR1 KGHDR and CDR2 SFDVKD. CDR3 region: CATADGNYGYTF. CDR3 DNA: TGTGCCACCGCCGACGGGAACTATGGCTACACCTTC.

The chain joins TRBV20-1 to TRBJ2-5; TRBD2 might be the D (7 bases). Germline CDR1 and CDR2: DFQATT and SNEGSKA (reference sequence). Trimming shortened V by 1 base and J by 2 bases, and 17 bases separated the two germline ends. The CDR3 loop spans 16 amino acids. In DNA form, the CDR3 reads TGCAGTGCTAGAGTTCCCTGGGGGGGGGCACAAGAGACCCAGTACTTC. Protein: CSARVPWGGAQETQYF.